One T cell receptor (beta chain) is described in this entry. CDR1 and CDR2 (germline): PRHDT, FYEKMQ (reference sequence). With 5 bases clipped from V and 5 bases from J, the junction kept 10 bases outside the gene matches. The CDR3 is 16 residues long. This record belongs to a study of blood T cell repertoires in COVID-19. As for the study in general: The samples span acute and convalescent COVID-19 from the United States, Italy and Spain.

Assay: immunoSEQ multiplex PCR; the TCRdb copy retains only in-frame clones and omits some. The sample records approximately 75,000 clones, about 88% being singletons. Patients in Seattle were enrolled during active infection, then followed longitudinally. The sequence was obtained from a man aged 80 or over with COVID-19, enrolled during active disease. This rearrangement joins TRBV13 to TRBJ1-1, with 11 bases matching TRBD1. The sample consisted of peripheral blood. CDR3 bases: TGTGCCAGCAGCAGGGACAGGGGGACGAGTGAAACTGAAGCTTTCTTT. It is translated as CASSRDRGTSETEAFF.